These 28 T cell receptor beta chains were all obtained from the same sample, sequenced in a study of PD-1 blockade in classical Hodgkin lymphoma (dated by TCRdb to 2020 to 2022). The time point label, read with the paper, signifies: newly diagnosed, previously untreated cHL patient sample. The library came from the immunoSEQ multiplex PCR assay. Imported from immuneACCESS, the table was reduced by TCRdb to in-frame sequences with V and J called. These copies leave out some clones; in studies compared against another copy, an unresolved V gene accounts for under half, and the cause of the remainder is not known. This sample is represented by approximately 17,000 clones; around 90% of them were singletons. Jointly, the top ten make up less than 9% of the sample. Material for sequencing was peripheral blood mononuclear cells (PBMCs). The receptors derive from a human donor with classical Hodgkin lymphoma.

The chain combines TRBV9 with TRBJ2-6; D may match TRBD1 or TRBD2 (6 bases each). CDR3 size: 17 residues. The ends were cut back, 2 bases at V and 1 base at J, with 13 bases in the middle. Germline lookup yields CDR1 SGDLS and CDR2 YYNGEE. The DNA for the CDR3 is TGTGCCAGCAGCGTTAGGGGGGCTAATTCTGGGGCCAACGTCCTGACTTTC. Translation: CASSVRGANSGANVLTF.

V is TRBV6-4 and J is TRBJ2-3; 9 nucleotides agree with TRBD2. CDR1 and CDR2 (germline): MRHNA, SNTAGT. V shed 8 bases and J 5 bases; nucleotides not matched to a gene: 11. The CDR3 totals 15 residues. The DNA for the CDR3 is TGTGCCAGCGGTCGCTCTAGCGGGAAAGGAGATACGCAGTATTTT. Its protein product is CASGRSSGKGDTQYF.

The chain links TRBV7-2 to TRBJ2-1, with unresolved D. CDR1 is SGHTA and CDR2 is FQGNSA in the germline V gene. Between the trimmed V and J ends, which lost 0 bases and 0 bases, there was a span of 6 bases. CDR3 length: 15 residues. The CDR3 DNA follows: TGTGCCAGCAGCTTAGCATGGAGCTCCTACAATGAGCAGTTCTTC. It specifies CASSLAWSSYNEQFF.

The genes are TRBV21-1 and TRBJ2-1. TRBV21-1 represents a pseudogene. This CDR3 is built from 15 residues. The CDR3 sequence is CASSKAGPTPGEQFF. In DNA, the CDR3 is TGTGCCAGCAGCAAAGCGGGTCCCACCCCCGGTGAGCAGTTCTTC.

A single count supports this clone. The CDR3 DNA is TGTGCCAGTAGTCCAACCCACGGCTACGAGCAGTACTTC. Residues: CASSPTHGYEQYF. V usage is TRBV19 and J usage is TRBJ2-7, with D uncertain. From germline, CDR1 is LNHDA and CDR2 SQIVND (reference sequence). The ends were cut back, 5 bases at V and 3 bases at J, with 11 bases in the middle. This CDR3 region has 13 residues.

This sequence joins TRBV6-5 and TRBJ2-3; the match to TRBD2 covers 8 bases. The CDR3 consists of 15 residues. Germline CDR1 reads MNHEY; CDR2 reads SVGAGI. J lost 6 bases, V lost 2 bases, and 7 bases had no gene match. CDR3 sequence reads: CASSYGSGTMDTQYF. The CDR3 nucleotides are TGTGCCAGCAGTTACGGTAGCGGGACAATGGATACGCAGTATTTT.

The rearrangement joins TRBV28 to TRBJ2-1; TRBD1 or TRBD2 may be the D gene (5 bases each). CDR1 and CDR2 from the germline V gene are MDHEN and SYDVKM. The CDR3 totals 13 residues. The V gene lost 4 bases and the J gene lost 6 bases, with 10 bases spanning the gap. For the CDR3, the DNA is TGTGCCAGCAGTTCCGGGACGCCCAATGAGCAGTTCTTC. Its translation is CASSSGTPNEQFF.

The chain joins TRBV9 to TRBJ1-5, with D tentatively TRBD1 (5 bases). Deletions cut 3 bases from V and 3 bases from J, with 10 bases between. CDR3 length: 14 amino acids. Germline loops: CDR1 SGDLS, CDR2 YYNGEE. CDR3 protein: CASSAGQDNQPQHF. The CDR3 DNA is TGTGCCAGCAGCGCCGGACAAGACAATCAGCCCCAGCATTTT. The full variable domain, rest sourced from reference TRBV9 and TRBJ1-5, is DSGVTQTPKHLITATGQRVTLRCSPRSGDLSVYWYQQSLDQGLQFLIQYYNGEERAKGNILERFSAQQFPDLHSELNLSSLELGDSALYFCASSAGQDNQPQHFGDGTRLSIL.

The J gene is TRBJ2-5, the V gene TRBV7-9; D gene unclear. This CDR3 is built from 14 residues. In germline, CDR1 is SEHNR, CDR2 FQNEAQ (reference sequence). V was pared by 2 bases and J by 4 bases, with 11 bases between. CDR3 sequence (DNA): TGTGCCAGCAGCTTATTACAAGGCCTAGAGACCCAGTACTTC. Translation gives CASSLLQGLETQYF.

V and J are TRBV5-4 and TRBJ2-1; D is perhaps TRBD1 (6 bases). V shed 4 bases and J shed 5 bases, with 16 bases lying between them. This CDR3 comprises 15 residues. Germline loops: CDR1 SGHNT, CDR2 YYREEE (reference sequence). The CDR3 is CASSLIGQLDNEQFF. The CDR3 DNA reads as TGTGCCAGCAGCCTGATAGGACAGCTCGACAATGAGCAGTTCTTC. Full variable domain (rest looked up from reference TRBV5-4 and TRBJ2-1): ETGVTQSPTHLIKTRGQQVTLRCSSQSGHNTVSWYQQALGQGPQFIFQYYREEENGRGNFPPRFSGLQFPNYSSELNVNALELDDSALYLCASSLIGQLDNEQFFGPGTRLTVL.

V usage is TRBV10-3 and J usage is TRBJ1-5; the D gene is possibly TRBD1 (5 bases). V was clipped by 3 bases and J by 2 bases, with 14 bases between them. The germline gives CDR1 ENHRY, CDR2 SYGVKD. This CDR3 has 16 amino acids. The CDR3 loop is CAISERGALGNQPQHF. The CDR3 DNA follows: TGTGCCATCAGTGAAAGGGGTGCTCTAGGCAATCAGCCCCAGCATTTT.

The V gene is TRBV11-3, the J gene TRBJ1-1, with unresolved D. CDR1 is SGHNT, CDR2 YENEEA, per germline. V was cut by 0 bases and J by 1 base, with 15 bases left in between. CDR3 size: 17 residues. The chain's CDR3 is CASSLDATGGRNTEAFF. Here the CDR3 DNA reads TGTGCCAGCAGCTTAGATGCCACCGGTGGGCGGAACACTGAAGCTTTCTTT.

This clone was observed once. J is TRBJ2-2 and V is TRBV6-1; TRBD1 matches at 9 bases. The germline gives CDR1 MNHNS, CDR2 SASEGT. The CDR3 is made up of 15 amino acids. The V and J ends lost 11 bases and 4 bases, in that order; junction bases with no gene match: 11. CDR3 sequence (DNA): TGTGCCGCGGACAGGGGAGTGGGGTCCACCGGGGAGCTGTTTTTT. Translation: CAADRGVGSTGELFF.

The chain joins TRBV27 to TRBJ1-5; 7 nucleotides match TRBD1. Germline CDR1 reads MNHEY; CDR2 reads SMNVEV (reference sequence). V lost 4 bases to trimming and J lost 2 bases; unmatched junction nucleotides: 8. The CDR3 loop spans 16 amino acids. DNA for the CDR3: TGTGCCAGCAGTTCCCGACAGGGAATAGGCAATCAGCCCCAGCATTTT. This codes for CASSSRQGIGNQPQHF.

The chain carries TRBV7-9 and TRBJ2-1; tentatively, D is TRBD1 (6 bases). Germline V gene sequence: CDR1 SEHNR, CDR2 FQNEAQ (reference sequence). This CDR3 is 14 amino acids long. V was shortened by 4 bases and J by 8 bases, with 15 bases between the two germline ends. CDR3: CASSYLAGVYEQFF. DNA of the CDR3: TGTGCCAGCAGCTATCTGGCAGGGGTGTATGAGCAGTTCTTC.

J is TRBJ1-1 and V is TRBV5-1; D may be TRBD1 (6 bases). Trimming cost V 4 bases and J 10 bases, with 17 bases left between them. The CDR3 spans 13 residues. The germline gives CDR1 SGHRS, CDR2 YFSETQ. The CDR3 sequence: CASSPGGGLVAFF. CDR3 DNA sequence: TGCGCCAGCAGCCCGGGAGGGGGGCTAGTAGCTTTCTTT.

The V gene is TRBV5-1, the J gene TRBJ2-1, with 7 bases aligning to TRBD2. With 0 bases clipped from V and 1 base from J, the junction kept 4 bases outside the gene matches. CDR1 and CDR2 from the germline V gene are SGHRS and YFSETQ. This CDR3 is built from 16 residues. Here the CDR3 reads CASSLGGSGSYNEQFF. CDR3 sequence (DNA): TGCGCCAGCAGCTTGGGCGGGAGCGGGTCCTACAATGAGCAGTTCTTC.

The chain couples TRBV6-4 to TRBJ1-1; D gene unclear. Trimming removed 4 bases from V and 0 bases from J, with 6 bases in between. Germline CDR1 and CDR2: MRHNA and SNTAGT. CDR3 length equals 13 residues. The CDR3: CASSAEMNTEAFF. The CDR3 nucleotides are TGTGCCAGCAGTGCGGAGATGAACACTGAAGCTTTCTTT.

V usage is TRBV6-4 and J usage is TRBJ2-7, with unresolved D. The CDR3 totals 13 residues. Trimming pared 4 bases from V and 5 bases from J, leaving 12 bases between. Germline V gives CDR1 MRHNA, CDR2 SNTAGT. The CDR3 DNA reads as TGTGCCAGCAGTGCTTCAGAAGTCGACGAGCAGTACTTC. Translating it yields CASSASEVDEQYF.

V gene TRBV6-4 combines with J gene TRBJ2-6; possibly TRBD2 for D (7 bases). Per the germline V gene, CDR1 is MRHNA and CDR2 is SNTAGT. Trimming removed 6 bases from V and 4 bases from J, with 13 bases in between. This CDR3 contains 15 residues. CDR3 in DNA: TGTGCCAGCAGCGACCGGGGGGCGGGGGCCAACGTCCTGACTTTC. Its translation: CASSDRGAGANVLTF.

V is TRBV28 and J is TRBJ1-1; tentative D call: TRBD1 (5 bases). CDR1 is MDHEN and CDR2 is SYDVKM in the germline V gene. Trimming took off 5 bases at V and 3 bases at J, with 19 bases between the two ends. The length of the CDR3 is 16 residues. CDR3 DNA sequence: TGTGCCAGCAGTCCCCGCCTAGGGACTGGGTACACTGAAGCTTTCTTT. Protein product: CASSPRLGTGYTEAFF.

The V and J genes are TRBV7-9 and TRBJ2-7; 7 nucleotides align to TRBD1. Trimming removed 5 bases from V and 0 bases from J; junction bases left unmatched: 7. Germline values: CDR1 SEHNR, CDR2 FQNEAQ (reference sequence). The CDR3 extends over 15 amino acids. The CDR3 protein is CASSPGRDSSYEQYF. DNA for the CDR3: TGTGCCAGCAGCCCAGGCCGGGACAGCTCCTACGAGCAGTACTTC.

The chain couples TRBV2 to TRBJ1-6, with D perhaps matching TRBD1 (5 bases). Germline V lookup: CDR1 SNHLY, CDR2 FYNNEI. The CDR3 spans 14 residues. V was trimmed by 3 bases and J by 7 bases, leaving 10 bases between them. This CDR3 is CASSEESGNSPLHF. The DNA of the CDR3 is TGTGCCAGCAGTGAGGAGTCAGGGAATTCACCCCTCCACTTT.

The chain joins TRBV6-1 to TRBJ1-6; D remains unclear. Germline-derived CDR1 and CDR2 are MNHNS and SASEGT. The ends were cut back, 5 bases at V and 3 bases at J, with 8 bases in the middle. The CDR3 extends over 14 amino acids. The CDR3 DNA follows: TGTGCCAGCAGTCTGTATGGCTATAATTCACCCCTCCACTTT. Residues: CASSLYGYNSPLHF.

V and J are TRBV6-1 and TRBJ2-2, with D uncertain. Germline assignment: CDR1 MNHNS and CDR2 SASEGT. V was trimmed by 7 bases and J by 4 bases, leaving 10 bases between them. The CDR3 length is 13 residues. The CDR3, as DNA: TGTGCCAGCACGGGCAGGACCACCGGGGAGCTGTTTTTT. It encodes CASTGRTTGELFF.

This clone is a singleton in its sample. The V gene is TRBV15, the J gene TRBJ2-7; D possibly corresponds to TRBD1 (5 bases). The germline V gene encodes CDR1 LNHNV and CDR2 YYDKDF (reference sequence). The ends were cut back, 0 bases at V and 3 bases at J, with 12 bases in the middle. The CDR3 length is 15 residues. CDR3 DNA sequence: TGTGCCACCAGCAGAGATCCCCAGGGTGTCTACGAGCAGTACTTC. Its translation is CATSRDPQGVYEQYF.

In DNA, the CDR3 is TGTGCCAGCAGTCTCAGCGCGAGGGGCGATGGCTACACCTTC. Amino acid sequence: CASSLSARGDGYTF. The chain combines TRBV27 with TRBJ1-2; maybe TRBD1 (5 bases). Germline V gene lookup returns CDR1 MNHEY and CDR2 SMNVEV (reference sequence). Trimming removed 5 bases at V and 6 bases at J, with 16 bases between. CDR3 length equals 14 residues.

The genes are TRBV10-1 and TRBJ2-7; D is perhaps TRBD1 (6 bases). Between the trimmed V and J ends, which lost 8 bases and 3 bases, there was a span of 8 bases. Germline V gene lookup returns CDR1 WNHNN and CDR2 SYGVQD (reference sequence). The CDR3 totals 11 residues. As DNA, the CDR3 is TGCGCCAGCTCAGGGGACTACGAGCAGTACTTC. Its translation is CASSGDYEQYF.